This note documents a single TCR beta chain sequence. This clonotype was detected ten times or more. Its antigen is unknown. One base away there is no much larger clone; base qualities are not given. CDR1 and CDR2, looked up from the germline V gene, are MDHEN and SYDVKM. Including cysteine and phenylalanine, the CDR3 has 15 amino acids. The DNA shown is the 45-base CDR3, in frame from base 1. Trimmed from V: 0 bases; trimmed from J: 5 bases; junction bases lacking a gene match: 5. Amplification of TCR beta CDR3 regions was carried out from RNA transcripts. A first-round RT-PCR of the TCR CDR3 used the HTBI primer set with the Qiagen OneStep RT-PCR kit. The libraries were constructed in a second round of multiplex PCR and then size-selected and purified. Sequencing of the libraries was done on an Illumina HiSeq2000 using paired-end 100 bp reads. The authors' pipeline ran thus. Raw data were processed with SOAPnuke, discarding reads with adapters, uncalled bases, mean Phred below 15, or no exact constant-primer or identifier match. High-quality paired reads were merged with COPE v1.2.5, and unique nucleotide sequences were defined as clonotypes. Clonotypes were aligned to IMGT TRBV, TRBD and TRBJ reference segments using MiTCR v1.1. The analysis included only V-J combinations with a frequency above 0.0001, which together covered around 99% of the repertoires. The TCS score was defined as F50 (clonal expansion) divided by E x V (chaos), with BLOSUM62-based TCRdist calculated between CDR3 peptides within each V-J. Welch's t-statistics and random forest reduced approximately 520 V-J features to around 14, which were used in a naive Bayes classifier (R e1071). Thyroid-blood repertoire similarity was quantified with the Morisita-Horn index. TCRdb took the public reads, trimmed them with fastp at Q25, ran MiXCR for clone calling and kept in-frame beta chains. Each CDR3 protein appears once, grouped with its most common genes and DNA. TCRdb's processing, not the study's, gives the V and J calls here. The sample records about 47,000 distinct CDR3 sequences, about 53% of which are singletons. The top ten constitute over 30% of the sample.

Stable Graves' hyperthyroidism was defined as no progression to ophthalmopathy during 18 months of follow-up. Hyperthyroidism patients were aged 18 to 65 years and newly diagnosed, with disease duration of less than 2 months. Any patient with an uncontrolled infection, another autoimmune disease, pregnancy or lactation was excluded. Diagnoses relied on clinical symptoms, serum thyroxine and TRAb, thyroid ultrasound and orbital computed tomography. Trizol reagent was used to extract total RNA, and RNA quality was then checked on an Agilent 2100 Bioanalyzer. These data originate in a study of T cells in Graves' hyperthyroidism and ophthalmopathy (dated by TCRdb to the late 2010s). Some background on the complete study: TCR V-J signatures able to tell the groups apart were searched for in a discovery cohort of 100 or so patients, of whom under 45 had Graves' ophthalmopathy and about 60 had stable Graves' hyperthyroidism. The roughly 100 discovery patients were randomly divided into training and test sets at a 7:3 ratio. The paper describes TCR Vbeta CDR3 sequencing of fewer than 150 peripheral blood samples, made up of some 40 ophthalmopathy patients, 70 to 75 hyperthyroidism patients and some 17 progressor patients. Once sampling was done, hyperthyroidism patients were given methimazole at a starting dose of 30 mg daily, whereas ophthalmopathy patients were given high-dose intravenous methylprednisolone. In addition, the study compared T-cell repertoires in thyroid tissue and in blood from six Graves' hyperthyroidism patients. Whether ophthalmopathy could be predicted prospectively was tested in an independent validation cohort made up of roughly 20 hyperthyroidism patients plus 17 patients who later progressed to ophthalmopathy.

On the study overall, not on this receptor specifically: Blood samples also contained most of the expanded thyroid clonotypes (frequency above 0.001), which suggests that blood repertoires may reflect thyroid immune responses. A 13 V-J signature model separated ophthalmopathy from stable hyperthyroidism, with 87.88% sensitivity and just under 84% specificity in cross-validation and 80%/75% in testing. No statistical method was used to fix the sample size in advance, and group allocation was not hidden from the investigators. In validation, the model predicted progression to ophthalmopathy a median of 6.5 months before onset, with around 70% sensitivity and around 76% specificity.

The clonotype was recovered from a man aged 18 to 30 with Graves' hyperthyroidism. Input material: peripheral blood or thyroid tissue (not recorded which). This chain is built from TRBV28 and TRBJ2-5; 8 junctional bases match TRBD1. The CDR3 has the sequence CASSLWDRDGETQYF. The DNA sequence is TGTGCCAGCAGTTTATGGGACAGGGACGGGGAGACCCAGTACTTC.